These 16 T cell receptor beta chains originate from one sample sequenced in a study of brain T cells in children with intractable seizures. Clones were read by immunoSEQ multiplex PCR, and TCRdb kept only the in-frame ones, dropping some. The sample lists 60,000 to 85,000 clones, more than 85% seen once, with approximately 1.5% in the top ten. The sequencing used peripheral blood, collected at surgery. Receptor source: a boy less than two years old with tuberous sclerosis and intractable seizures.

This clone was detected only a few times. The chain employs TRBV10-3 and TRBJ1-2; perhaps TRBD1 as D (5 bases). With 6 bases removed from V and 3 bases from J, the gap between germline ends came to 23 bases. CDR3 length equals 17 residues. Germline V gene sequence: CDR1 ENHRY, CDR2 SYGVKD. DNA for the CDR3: TGTGCCATCAGAGCCATGGTGGGAGACAGACGCGACTATGGCTACACCTTC. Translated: CAIRAMVGDRRDYGYTF.

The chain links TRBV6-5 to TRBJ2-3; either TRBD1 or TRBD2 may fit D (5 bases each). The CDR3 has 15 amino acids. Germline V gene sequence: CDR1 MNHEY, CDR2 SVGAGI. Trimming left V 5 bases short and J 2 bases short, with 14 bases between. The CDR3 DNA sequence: TGTGCCAGCAGTACTGGAGGACAATTCACAGATACGCAGTATTTT. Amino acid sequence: CASSTGGQFTDTQYF.

This chain's CDR3 is CASSHGSGDEQYF. Here the CDR3 DNA reads TGCGCCAGCAGCCATGGATCAGGGGACGAGCAGTACTTC. V is TRBV4-1 and J is TRBJ2-7; D possibly corresponds to TRBD1 (6 bases). This CDR3 is built from 13 residues. The germline V gene has CDR1 MGHRA and CDR2 YSYEKL. Deletions cut 3 bases from V and 5 bases from J, with 11 bases between.

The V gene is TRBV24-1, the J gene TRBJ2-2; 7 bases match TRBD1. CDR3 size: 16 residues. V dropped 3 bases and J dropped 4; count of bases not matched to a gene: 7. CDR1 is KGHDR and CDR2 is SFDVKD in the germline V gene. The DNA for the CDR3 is TGTGCCACCAGTGATCCCAGGGACAGTTCCACCGGGGAGCTGTTTTTT. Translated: CATSDPRDSSTGELFF.

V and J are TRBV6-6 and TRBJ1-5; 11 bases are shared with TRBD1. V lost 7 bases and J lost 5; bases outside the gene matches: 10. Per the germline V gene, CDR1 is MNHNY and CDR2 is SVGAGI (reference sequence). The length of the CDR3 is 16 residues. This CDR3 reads CASIDARDRGYQPQHF. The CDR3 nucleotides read TGTGCCAGCATCGACGCCCGGGACAGGGGGTATCAGCCCCAGCATTTT.

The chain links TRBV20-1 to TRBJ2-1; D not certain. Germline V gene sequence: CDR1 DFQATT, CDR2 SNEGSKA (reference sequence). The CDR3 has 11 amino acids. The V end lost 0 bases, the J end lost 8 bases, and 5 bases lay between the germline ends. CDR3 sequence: CSARDHDEQFF. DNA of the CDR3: TGCAGTGCTAGAGACCATGATGAGCAGTTCTTC.

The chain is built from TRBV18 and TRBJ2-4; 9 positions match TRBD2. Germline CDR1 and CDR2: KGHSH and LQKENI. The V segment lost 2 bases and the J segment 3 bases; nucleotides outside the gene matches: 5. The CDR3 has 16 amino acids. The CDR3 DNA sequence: TGTGCCAGCTCACCAGTAGCGGGGGATCTCAAAAACATTCAGTACTTC. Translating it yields CASSPVAGDLKNIQYF. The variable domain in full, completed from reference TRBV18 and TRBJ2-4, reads NAGVMQNPRHLVRRRGQEARLRCSPMKGHSHVYWYRQLPEEGLKFMVYLQKENIIDESGMPKERFSAEFPKEGPSILRIQQVVRGDSAAYFCASSPVAGDLKNIQYFGAGTRLSVL.

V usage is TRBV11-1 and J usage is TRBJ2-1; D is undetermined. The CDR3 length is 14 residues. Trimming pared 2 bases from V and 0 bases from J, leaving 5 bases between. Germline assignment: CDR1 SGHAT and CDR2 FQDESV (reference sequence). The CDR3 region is CASSLLSSYNEQFF. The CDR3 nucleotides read TGTGCCAGCAGCTTACTGAGCTCCTACAATGAGCAGTTCTTC.

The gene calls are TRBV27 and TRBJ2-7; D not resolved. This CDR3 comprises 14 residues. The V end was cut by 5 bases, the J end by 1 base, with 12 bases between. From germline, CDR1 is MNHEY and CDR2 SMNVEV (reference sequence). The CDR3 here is CASSRQGRSYEQYF. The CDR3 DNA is TGTGCCAGCAGTAGGCAAGGACGGTCCTACGAGCAGTACTTC.

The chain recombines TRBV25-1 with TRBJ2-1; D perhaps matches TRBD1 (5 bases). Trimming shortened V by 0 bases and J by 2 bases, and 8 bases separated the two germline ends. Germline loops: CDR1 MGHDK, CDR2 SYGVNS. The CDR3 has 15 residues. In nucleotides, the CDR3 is TGTGCCAGCAGTGAATATGCGACAGCCTACAATGAGCAGTTCTTC. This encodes CASSEYATAYNEQFF.

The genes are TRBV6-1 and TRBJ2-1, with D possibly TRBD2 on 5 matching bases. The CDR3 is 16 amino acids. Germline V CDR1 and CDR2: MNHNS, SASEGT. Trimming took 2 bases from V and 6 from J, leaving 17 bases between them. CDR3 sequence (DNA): TGTGCCAGCAGTGAATTATTGAGTGAGGGTTTCAATGAGCAGTTCTTC. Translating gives CASSELLSEGFNEQFF.

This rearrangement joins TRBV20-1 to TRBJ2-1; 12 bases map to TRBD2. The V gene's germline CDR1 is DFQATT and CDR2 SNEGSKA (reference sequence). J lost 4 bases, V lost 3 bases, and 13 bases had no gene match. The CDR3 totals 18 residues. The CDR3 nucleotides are TGCAGTGCTAGTCCTAGCGGGGGGGCCCACAGTTTTTACAATGAGCAGTTCTTC. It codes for CSASPSGGAHSFYNEQFF.

CDR3 residues: CASSPDPQSTEAFF. The DNA for the CDR3 is TGTGCCAGCAGCCCGGACCCCCAAAGCACTGAAGCTTTCTTT. The rearrangement links TRBV27 to TRBJ1-1; no reliable D call. The ends were cut back, 6 bases at V and 4 bases at J, with 15 bases in the middle. CDR1 is MNHEY and CDR2 is SMNVEV in the germline V gene (reference sequence). This CDR3 is 14 amino acids long.

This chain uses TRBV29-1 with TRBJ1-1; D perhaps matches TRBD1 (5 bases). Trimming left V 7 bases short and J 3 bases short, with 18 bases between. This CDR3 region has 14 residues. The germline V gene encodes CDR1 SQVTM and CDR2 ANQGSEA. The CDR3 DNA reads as TGCAGCGCCCAGAAGACGGGGGGGGACACTGAAGCTTTCTTT. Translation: CSAQKTGGDTEAFF.

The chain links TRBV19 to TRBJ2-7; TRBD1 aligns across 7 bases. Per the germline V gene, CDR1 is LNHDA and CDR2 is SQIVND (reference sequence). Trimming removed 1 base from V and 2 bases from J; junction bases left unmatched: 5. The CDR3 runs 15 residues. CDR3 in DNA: TGTGCCAGTAGTATAGGCACAGGGGTACCCTACGAGCAGTACTTC. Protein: CASSIGTGVPYEQYF.

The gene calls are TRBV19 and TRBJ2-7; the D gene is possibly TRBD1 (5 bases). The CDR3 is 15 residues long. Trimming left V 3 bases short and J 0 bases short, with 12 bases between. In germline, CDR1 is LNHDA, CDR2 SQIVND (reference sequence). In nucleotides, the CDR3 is TGTGCCAGTAGTATGGCAGGGCAGGGCTCCTACGAGCAGTACTTC. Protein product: CASSMAGQGSYEQYF.